One T cell receptor (beta chain) is described in this entry. The time point here: 2015-2016 season, 7 days after influenza vaccination. Donors were community-dwelling with no influenza vaccine in the prior 6 months. The CDR3 runs to 13 residues. CDR1 SGHTA and CDR2 FQGNSA come from the germline V gene. Trimming took 5 bases from V and 1 from J, leaving 8 bases between them. This sample stems from a study of follicular helper T cells after annual influenza vaccination. TCRdb's table, derived via immunoSEQ multiplex PCR, lists solely in-frame clones and lacks some. Of around 7,300 clones in the sample, about four fifths were seen once.

This rearrangement joins TRBV7-2 to TRBJ1-2; D is possibly TRBD1 (6 bases). The source of this sequence is an adult who received the influenza vaccine. Sequencing used CXCR5- memory CD4+ T cells sorted from blood, obtained 7 days after influenza vaccination. CDR3 residues: CASSLQGNYGYTF. The CDR3 bases are TGTGCCAGCAGCCTACAGGGTAACTATGGCTACACCTTC.